This TCR beta chain comes out of a study of shared clonotypes between healthy human individuals. TCRdb's copy holds only in-frame clones and misses some; the assay was immunoSEQ multiplex PCR. Among 1.4 million to 1.5 million clones listed, roughly 96% were seen once. A note on this clone: The same CDR3 is also encoded by other DNA sequences in this sample.

The sequence was collected from a man aged 25 to 40 in good health. The sequencing input was naive CD4+ T cells sorted from blood. Subset in this sample: CD45RA+ positively selected.

CDR3 sequence (DNA): TGCGCCAGCAGCCAAGACCCTCTCACAGATACGCAGTATTTT. This sequence encodes CASSQDPLTDTQYF. The gene calls are TRBV4-3 and TRBJ2-3, with no clear D. This CDR3 comprises 14 residues. Germline assignment: CDR1 LGHNA and CDR2 YSLEER. The germline V and J ends were trimmed by 0 bases and 2 bases, with 6 bases remaining between them.